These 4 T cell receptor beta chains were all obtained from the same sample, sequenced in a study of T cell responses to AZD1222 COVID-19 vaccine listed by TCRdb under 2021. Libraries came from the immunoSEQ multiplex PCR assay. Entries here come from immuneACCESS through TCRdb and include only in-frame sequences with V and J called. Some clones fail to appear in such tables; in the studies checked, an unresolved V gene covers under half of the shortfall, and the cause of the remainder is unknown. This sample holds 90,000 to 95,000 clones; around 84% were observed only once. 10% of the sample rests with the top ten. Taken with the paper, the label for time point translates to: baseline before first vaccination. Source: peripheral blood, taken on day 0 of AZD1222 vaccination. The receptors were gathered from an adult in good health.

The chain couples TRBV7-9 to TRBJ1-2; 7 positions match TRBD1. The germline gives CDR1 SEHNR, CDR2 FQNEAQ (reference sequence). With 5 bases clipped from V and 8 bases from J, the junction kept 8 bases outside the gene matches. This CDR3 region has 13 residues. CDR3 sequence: CASSPDRDRGYTF. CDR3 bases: TGTGCCAGCAGCCCTGACAGGGATAGGGGCTACACCTTC.

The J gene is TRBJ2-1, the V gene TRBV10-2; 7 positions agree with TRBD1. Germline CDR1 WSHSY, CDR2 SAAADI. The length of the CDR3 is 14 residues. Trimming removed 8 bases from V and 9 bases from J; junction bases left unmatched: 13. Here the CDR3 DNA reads TGCGCCAGCGGAGAGACAGGGTCAGTCGGTGAGCAGTTCTTC. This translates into CASGETGSVGEQFF.

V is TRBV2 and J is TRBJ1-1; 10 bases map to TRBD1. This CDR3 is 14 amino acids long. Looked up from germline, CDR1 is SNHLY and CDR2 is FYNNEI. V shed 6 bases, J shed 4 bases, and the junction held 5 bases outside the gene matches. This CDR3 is CASSVRTGGTEAFF. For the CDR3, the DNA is TGTGCCAGCAGCGTCCGGACAGGGGGCACTGAAGCTTTCTTT. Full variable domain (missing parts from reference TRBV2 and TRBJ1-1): EPEVTQTPSHQVTQMGQEVILRCVPISNHLYFYWYRQILGQKVEFLVSFYNNEISEKSEIFDDQFSVERPDGSNFTLKIRSTKLEDSAMYFCASSVRTGGTEAFFGQGTRLTVV.

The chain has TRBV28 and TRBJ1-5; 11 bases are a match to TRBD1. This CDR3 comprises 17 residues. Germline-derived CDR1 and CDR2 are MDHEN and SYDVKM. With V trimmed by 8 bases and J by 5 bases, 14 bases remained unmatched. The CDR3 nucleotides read TGTGCCAGCCGTGGGACAGGGGGGCCCCCGACGGATCAGCCCCAGCATTTT. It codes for CASRGTGGPPTDQPQHF.